This T cell receptor (beta chain) was obtained from a study of T cell clones after liver transplantation. Study summary: Blood was drawn pre-transplant, before withdrawal, and after full or failed withdrawal.

The repertoire was sequenced with immunoSEQ multiplex PCR; TCRdb's copy has only in-frame clones and lacks some. The sample lists 20,000 to 30,000 clones; around 63% were seen once. This clone was picked up a small number of times. This CDR3 is 14 amino acids long. Germline assignment: CDR1 SGDLS and CDR2 YYNGEE. Between the trimmed V and J ends, which lost 1 base and 4 bases, there was a span of 11 bases. This clonotype was sampled from a human donor who received a liver transplant. The gene calls are TRBV9 and TRBJ1-1, with D unclear. Source: CD4+ T cells from blood, taken before liver transplant. CDR3 sequence (DNA): TGTGCCAGCAGCGTAAATGTGGGATCCACTGAAGCTTTCTTT. Its protein product is CASSVNVGSTEAFF.